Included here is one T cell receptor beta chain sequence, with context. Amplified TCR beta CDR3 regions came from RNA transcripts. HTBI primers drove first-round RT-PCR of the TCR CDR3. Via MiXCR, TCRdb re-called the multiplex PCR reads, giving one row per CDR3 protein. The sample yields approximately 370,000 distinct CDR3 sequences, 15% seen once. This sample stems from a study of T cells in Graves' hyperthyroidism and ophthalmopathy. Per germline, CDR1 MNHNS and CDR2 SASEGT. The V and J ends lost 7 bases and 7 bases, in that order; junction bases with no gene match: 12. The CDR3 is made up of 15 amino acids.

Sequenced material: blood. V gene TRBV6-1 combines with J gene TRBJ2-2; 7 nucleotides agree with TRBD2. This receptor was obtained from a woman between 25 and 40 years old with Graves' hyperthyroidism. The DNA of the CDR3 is TGTGCCAGCACCGCTCGGCGGGAGAGAAGCGGGGAGCTGTTTTTT. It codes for CASTARRERSGELFF.